This T cell receptor (beta chain) appears in the sequencing data of a study of beta chain features in type 1 diabetes. The germline CDR1 and CDR2 sequences are MNHNY and SVGAGI (reference sequence). The CDR3 covers 12 residues. Sequencing targeted expressed TCRB transcripts, as all isolated RNA had been reverse transcribed. Profiled with immunoSEQ multiplex PCR; TCRdb holds only in-frame clones, not every one. Among roughly 500,000 clones listed, approximately 31% were seen once. In total, each donor contributed a single heparinised blood draw that averaged around 100 mL. As to this clone: The junction and the germline gene differ at one end; a read error may be behind it.

This TCR came from a man younger than 35 in good health. Sequenced input: naive CD4+ T cells from blood. The chain employs TRBV6-6 and TRBJ2-1, with 10 bases that match TRBD2. CDR3 sequence reads: CASSPGTSELFF. CDR3 DNA: TGTGCCAGCAGCCCCGGGACTAGCGAGCTGTTCTTC.